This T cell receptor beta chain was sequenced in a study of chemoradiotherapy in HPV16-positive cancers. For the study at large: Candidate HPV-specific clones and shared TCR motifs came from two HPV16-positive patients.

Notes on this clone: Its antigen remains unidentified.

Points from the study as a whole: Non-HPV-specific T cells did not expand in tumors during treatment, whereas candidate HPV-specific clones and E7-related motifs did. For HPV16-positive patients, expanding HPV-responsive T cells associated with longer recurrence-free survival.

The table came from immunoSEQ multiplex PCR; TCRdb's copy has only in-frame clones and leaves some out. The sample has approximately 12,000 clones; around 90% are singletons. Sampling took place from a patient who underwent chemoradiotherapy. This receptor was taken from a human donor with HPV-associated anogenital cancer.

The DNA for the CDR3 is TGCAGCGTTGTCGGATGGGAGGGAAAGGACACCTTC. Residues: CSVVGWEGKDTF. The chain joins TRBV29-1 to TRBJ1-2; D gene ambiguous. V was shortened by 4 bases and J by 12 bases, with 18 bases between the two germline ends. This CDR3 has 12 amino acids. Germline V CDR1 and CDR2: SQVTM, ANQGSEA.